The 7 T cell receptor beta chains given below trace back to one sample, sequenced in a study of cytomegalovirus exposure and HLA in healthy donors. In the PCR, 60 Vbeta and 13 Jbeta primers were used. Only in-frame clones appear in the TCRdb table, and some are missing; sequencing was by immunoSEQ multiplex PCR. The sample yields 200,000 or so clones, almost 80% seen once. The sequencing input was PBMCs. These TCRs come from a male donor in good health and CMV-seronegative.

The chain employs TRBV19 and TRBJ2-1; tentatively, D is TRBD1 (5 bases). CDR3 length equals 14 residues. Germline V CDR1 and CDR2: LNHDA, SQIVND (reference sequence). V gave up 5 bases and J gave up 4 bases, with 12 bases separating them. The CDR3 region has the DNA TGTGCCAGTAGTCCCCGGACACCGTACAATGAGCAGTTCTTC. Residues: CASSPRTPYNEQFF. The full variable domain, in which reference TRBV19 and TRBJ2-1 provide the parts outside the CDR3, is DGGITQSPKYLFRKEGQNVTLSCEQNLNHDAMYWYRQDPGQGLRLIYYSQIVNDFQKGDIAEGYSVSREKKESFPLTVTSAQKNPTAFYLCASSPRTPYNEQFFGPGTRLTVL.

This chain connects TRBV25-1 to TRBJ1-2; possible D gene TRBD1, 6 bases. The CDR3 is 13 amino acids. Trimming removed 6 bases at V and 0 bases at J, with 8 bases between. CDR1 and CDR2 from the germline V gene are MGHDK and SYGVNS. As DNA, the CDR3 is TGTGCCAGCAGGACAGGACCTAACTATGGCTACACCTTC. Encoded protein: CASRTGPNYGYTF.

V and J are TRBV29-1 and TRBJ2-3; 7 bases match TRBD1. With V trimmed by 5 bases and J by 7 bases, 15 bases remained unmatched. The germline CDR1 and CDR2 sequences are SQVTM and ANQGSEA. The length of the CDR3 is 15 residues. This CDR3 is CSVLKGTGAVNTQYF. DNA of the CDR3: TGCAGCGTTCTAAAGGGTACAGGGGCAGTGAATACGCAGTATTTT.

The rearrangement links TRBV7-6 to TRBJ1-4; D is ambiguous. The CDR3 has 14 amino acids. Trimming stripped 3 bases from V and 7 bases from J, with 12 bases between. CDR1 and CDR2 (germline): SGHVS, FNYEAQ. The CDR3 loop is CASSLRARGEKLFF. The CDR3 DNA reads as TGTGCCAGCAGCTTGCGGGCGCGGGGTGAAAAACTGTTTTTT.

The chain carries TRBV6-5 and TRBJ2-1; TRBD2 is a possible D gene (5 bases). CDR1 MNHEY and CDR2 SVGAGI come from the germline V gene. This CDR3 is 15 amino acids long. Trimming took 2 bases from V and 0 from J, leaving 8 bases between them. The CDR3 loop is CASSYDGDSYNEQFF. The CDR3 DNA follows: TGTGCCAGCAGTTACGACGGGGACTCCTACAATGAGCAGTTCTTC.

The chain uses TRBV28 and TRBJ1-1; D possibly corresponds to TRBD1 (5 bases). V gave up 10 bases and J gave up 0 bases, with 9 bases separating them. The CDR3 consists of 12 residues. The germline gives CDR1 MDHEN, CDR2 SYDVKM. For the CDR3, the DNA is TGTGCCATCGACAGCATGAACACTGAAGCTTTCTTT. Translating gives CAIDSMNTEAFF.

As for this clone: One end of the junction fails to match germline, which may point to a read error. CDR3 sequence reads: CSVERSGRGSFNEQFF. The DNA for the CDR3 is TGCAGCGTTGAACGAAGCGGGAGAGGGTCCTTCAATGAGCAGTTCTTC. V and J are TRBV29-1 and TRBJ2-1; the match to TRBD2 covers 8 bases. The germline gives CDR1 SQVTM, CDR2 ANQGSEA. This CDR3 is 16 amino acids long.